A single sample gave rise to the 10 T cell receptor beta chains below, sequenced in a study of blood T cell repertoires in COVID-19. Clones were read by immunoSEQ multiplex PCR, and TCRdb kept only the in-frame ones, dropping some. The profile shows 120,000 or so clones, about four fifths of them singletons. The source material was peripheral blood. These receptors all come from a human donor in a cohort sampled during active COVID-19.

DNA of the CDR3: TGTGCCAGCAGTGACAAGGGGGGGAGCACAGATACGCAGTATTTT. Translated, it gives CASSDKGGSTDTQYF. The rearrangement uses TRBV6-4 and TRBJ2-3, with a tentative D call TRBD2 (7 bases). The germline V gene has CDR1 MRHNA and CDR2 SNTAGT. Trimming took off 2 bases at V and 0 bases at J, with 9 bases between the two ends. CDR3 length: 15 amino acids.

This clone was seen a single time. The chain carries TRBV3-1 (or the pseudogene TRBV3-2) and TRBJ2-4; 8 bases are a match to TRBD1. With 5 bases clipped from V and 4 bases from J, the junction kept 10 bases outside the gene matches. CDR1 and CDR2 (germline): LGHDT, YNNKEL (reference sequence). The length of the CDR3 is 16 residues. In DNA, the CDR3 is TGTGCCAGCAGCTCTCCGAGAGGACAGGGAAAAAACATTCAGTACTTC. Protein product: CASSSPRGQGKNIQYF.

The rearrangement uses TRBV14 and TRBJ2-5, with D tentatively TRBD1 (5 bases). CDR1 and CDR2 (germline): SGHDN, FVKESK. CDR3 length equals 14 residues. Trimming cost V 4 bases and J 1 base, with 10 bases left between them. CDR3 nucleotide sequence: TGTGCCAGCAGCCGCGCTGGGGCCCAAGAGACCCAGTACTTC. This gives the protein CASSRAGAQETQYF. Using reference TRBV14 and TRBJ2-5 for the parts outside the CDR3, the full variable domain is EAGVTQFPSHSVIEKGQTVTLRCDPISGHDNLYWYRRVMGKEIKFLLHFVKESKQDESGMPNNRFLAERTGGTYSTLKVQPAELEDSGVYFCASSRAGAQETQYFGPGTRLLVL.

Points on this clone: The same CDR3 can be traced to other DNA sequences in this sample. The V call is TRBV11-2, the J call TRBJ1-5; tentatively, D is TRBD1 (5 bases). Trimming took 0 bases from V and 5 from J, leaving 8 bases between them. The CDR3 consists of 14 residues. Germline CDR1 is SGHAT and CDR2 is FQNNGV. The CDR3 here is CASSLDGGDQPQHF. The CDR3 coding sequence is TGTGCCAGCAGCTTAGACGGGGGGGATCAGCCCCAGCATTTT.

The chain uses TRBV2 and TRBJ2-7; D is possibly TRBD1 (6 bases). V was pared by 6 bases and J by 2 bases, with 11 bases between. In germline, CDR1 is SNHLY, CDR2 FYNNEI. The CDR3 consists of 13 residues. The CDR3 nucleotides read TGTGCCAGCAGCCAACGGACAGCCTACGAGCAGTACTTC. Residues: CASSQRTAYEQYF.

The chain joins TRBV6-6 to TRBJ2-1; D not certain. The length of the CDR3 is 13 residues. V lost 0 bases to trimming and J lost 8 bases, with 8 bases between them. Germline CDR1 reads MNHNY; CDR2 reads SVGAGI (reference sequence). In DNA, the CDR3 is TGTGCCAGCAGTTACTCGATCCGGGATGAGCAGTTCTTC. Amino acid sequence: CASSYSIRDEQFF.

This chain connects TRBV4-3 to TRBJ2-5; tentative D call: TRBD1 (7 bases). The CDR3 totals 15 residues. The germline CDR1 and CDR2 sequences are LGHNA and YSLEER. V gave up 4 bases and J gave up 5 bases, with 17 bases separating them. CDR3 coding DNA: TGCGCCAGCAGCCCCAGGGGGACTGCGAGGGAGACCCAGTACTTC. Translation gives CASSPRGTARETQYF.

This clone occurred a few times. The chain has TRBV28 and TRBJ1-6; the D gene is possibly TRBD1 (5 bases). Germline V gene sequence: CDR1 MDHEN, CDR2 SYDVKM. This CDR3 region has 17 residues. V was cut by 2 bases and J by 0 bases, with 11 bases left in between. This CDR3 reads CASSLRGSSSYNSPLHF. DNA of the CDR3: TGTGCCAGCAGTTTACGGGGGTCGAGCTCCTATAATTCACCCCTCCACTTT.

The rearrangement uses TRBV6-5 and TRBJ2-7; possible D gene TRBD2, 6 bases. The ends were cut back, 5 bases at V and 7 bases at J, with 15 bases in the middle. Germline CDR1 is MNHEY and CDR2 is SVGAGI. The length of the CDR3 is 13 residues. CDR3: CASSSTGTQEQYF. CDR3 DNA sequence: TGTGCCAGCAGTAGTACCGGGACTCAGGAGCAGTACTTC.

This rearrangement joins TRBV5-4 to TRBJ2-4, with TRBD1 matching 8 bases. Germline V gene sequence: CDR1 SGHNT, CDR2 YYREEE (reference sequence). This CDR3 region has 17 residues. Unmatched junction bases numbered 8, after V lost 3 bases and J lost 0 bases. This CDR3 is CASSSLDRGLAKNIQYF. DNA of the CDR3: TGTGCCAGCAGCTCCTTAGACAGGGGACTAGCCAAAAACATTCAGTACTTC.